This record looks at one T cell receptor (beta chain) sequence and its context. Its antigen is as yet unknown. Expressed TCRB transcripts got sequenced, as all isolated RNA was reverse transcribed. Profiling relied on immunoSEQ multiplex PCR, and the TCRdb table lists in-frame clones only, not all of them. The sample gives 300,000 to 350,000 clones, less than 10% of which show up once; approximately 0.44% is in the top ten. This entry comes from a study of beta chain features in type 1 diabetes. Study-wide background: Patients were similar to healthy donors in age and gender (as well as in cell yields).

The CDR3 is 16 residues long. The trim removed 5 bases at V and 5 bases at J, leaving 13 bases unmatched. The V gene's germline CDR1 is MNHEY and CDR2 SMNVEV (reference sequence). Overall study results and limits: Reduced insertions and increased deletions marked VDJ junctions in type 1 diabetes patients.

The material sequenced was central memory CD4+ T cells from blood. J is TRBJ2-7 and V is TRBV27, with TRBD1 matching 9 bases. The TCR comes from a woman under 30 in good health. The CDR3 reads CASSPTNRGRLDEQYF. CDR3 nucleotides: TGTGCCAGCAGTCCCACGAACAGGGGGCGCCTAGACGAGCAGTACTTC.